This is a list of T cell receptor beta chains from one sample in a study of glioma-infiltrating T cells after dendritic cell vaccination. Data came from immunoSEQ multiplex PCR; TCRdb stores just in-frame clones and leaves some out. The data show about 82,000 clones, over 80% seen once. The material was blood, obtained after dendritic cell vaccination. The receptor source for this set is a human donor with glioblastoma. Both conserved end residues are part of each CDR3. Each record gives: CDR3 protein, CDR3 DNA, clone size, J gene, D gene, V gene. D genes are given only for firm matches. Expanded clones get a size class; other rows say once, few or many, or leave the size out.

CASSARNQPQHF | TGTGCCAGCAGCGCGCGTAATCAGCCCCAGCATTTT | . | TRBJ1-5 | . | TRBV7-9
CSVDVAGPSYEQYF | TGCAGCGTTGATGTGGCAGGGCCCTCCTACGAGCAGTACTTC | once | TRBJ2-7 | . | TRBV29-1
CASSFKGAYGYTF | TGTGCCAGCAGCTTTAAGGGGGCATATGGCTACACCTTC | . | TRBJ1-2 | TRBD1 | TRBV5-4
CASSLGPGTALTGNTIYF | TGTGCCAGCAGCTTGGGCCCGGGGACAGCCTTGACTGGAAACACCATATATTTT | . | TRBJ1-3 | TRBD1 | TRBV5-4
CASSEDRTNYGYTF | TGTGCCAGCAGTGAAGACAGGACTAACTATGGCTACACCTTC | few | TRBJ1-2 | . | TRBV2
CASSWRAVAFF | TGTGCCAGCAGCTGGAGGGCGGTAGCTTTCTTT | once | TRBJ1-1 | . | TRBV11-2
CASSDRDRGYGYTF | TGTGCCAGCAGTGACCGGGACAGGGGCTATGGCTACACCTTC | . | TRBJ1-2 | TRBD1 | TRBV27
CASSPLTSGDTDTQYF | TGTGCCAGCAGCCCTCTCACTAGCGGCGACACAGATACGCAGTATTTT | once | TRBJ2-3 | TRBD2 | TRBV5-4
CASSAGATGLRYEQYF | TGTGCCAGCAGTGCAGGGGCCACAGGGCTTCGGTACGAGCAGTACTTC | . | TRBJ2-7 | . | TRBV6-1
CASSSLASDTQYF | TGCGCCAGCAGCTCACTAGCATCCGATACGCAGTATTTT | . | TRBJ2-3 | . | TRBV5-1
CATSRGRLAGGSYEQYF | TGTGCCACCAGCAGAGGAAGACTAGCGGGGGGGAGTTACGAGCAGTACTTC | . | TRBJ2-7 | TRBD2 | TRBV15
CASSTGQNGEQYF | TGTGCCAGTAGTACGGGACAGAACGGCGAGCAGTACTTC | . | TRBJ2-7 | TRBD1 | TRBV19
CASSLGQQAYGYTF | TGTGCCAGCAGCCTCGGACAGCAGGCCTATGGCTACACCTTC | . | TRBJ1-2 | . | TRBV7-2
CASSLAGAWETQYF | TGTGCCAGCAGCTTAGCAGGGGCTTGGGAGACCCAGTACTTC | . | TRBJ2-5 | . | TRBV7-2
CAWSYTDTQYF | TGTGCCTGGAGTTACACAGATACGCAGTATTTT | . | TRBJ2-3 | . | TRBV30
CAWGGTTLGYEQYF | TGTGCCTGGGGAGGGACGACCCTGGGGTACGAGCAGTACTTC | . | TRBJ2-7 | . | TRBV30
CASSLRVDTGELFF | TGTGCCAGCAGCTTGAGGGTGGACACCGGGGAGCTGTTTTTT | . | TRBJ2-2 | . | TRBV7-9
CASSGPGSPEAFF | TGTGCCAGCAGCGGTCCGGGAAGCCCTGAAGCTTTCTTT | few | TRBJ1-1 | . | TRBV9
CASSHTSGGGETQYF | TGTGCCAGCAGCCACACTAGCGGGGGTGGAGAGACCCAGTACTTC | . | TRBJ2-5 | TRBD2 | TRBV14
CASSQDAALGTQYF | TGTGCCAGCAGCCAAGATGCGGCCCTTGGGACCCAGTACTTC | . | TRBJ2-5 | . | TRBV4-2
CASSIGSGTTDTQYF | TGTGCCAGTAGTATAGGATCGGGTACCACAGATACGCAGTATTTT | . | TRBJ2-3 | . | TRBV19
CASSLYAGIDYEQYF | TGTGCCAGCTCACTATACGCCGGGATAGACTACGAGCAGTACTTC | . | TRBJ2-7 | . | TRBV18
CASSAWTSRNEQFF | TGTGCCAGCAGCGCTTGGACTAGTAGGAATGAGCAGTTCTTC | . | TRBJ2-1 | TRBD2 | TRBV9
CASSLAGYTEAFF | TGCGCCAGCAGCTTGGCCGGGTACACTGAAGCTTTCTTT | few | TRBJ1-1 | . | TRBV5-1
CASSFTQGVTEAFF | TGCGCCAGCAGCTTCACCCAGGGGGTCACTGAAGCTTTCTTT | . | TRBJ1-1 | TRBD1 | TRBV5-1
CASSFRVSSGNTIYF | TGTGCCAGCAGCTTCCGTGTTAGCTCTGGAAACACCATATATTTT | . | TRBJ1-3 | . | TRBV5-6
CASSLAGTGYFQETQYF | TGCGCCAGCAGCTTGGCCGGGACAGGGTATTTCCAAGAGACCCAGTACTTC | . | TRBJ2-5 | TRBD1 | TRBV5-1